Below, 18 T cell receptor beta chains from the same sample are listed, as sequenced in a study of CD8 T cells in ankylosing spondylitis. Findings of the study overall: Within ankylosing spondylitis blood, a TCR beta motif made up of eight highly homologous variants appeared to be characteristic.

The antigens these receptors bind are not known. TCRdb independently ran MiXCR on the 5' RACE reads; one entry per CDR3 protein. This table has about 420,000 distinct CDR3 sequences, about a fifth appearing once. Sequencing was carried out using blood, either unsorted or a sorted T cell fraction (not recorded which). These receptors were taken from a male donor with ankylosing spondylitis.

This clonotype was detected a few times. V is TRBV28 and J is TRBJ2-5; possible D gene TRBD1, 6 bases. V dropped 5 bases and J dropped 2 bases, with 9 bases sitting between them. Germline loops: CDR1 MDHEN, CDR2 SYDVKM. The CDR3 spans 13 residues. As DNA, the CDR3 is TGTGCCAGCAGTCGACAGGCTCAAGAGACCCAGTACTTC. Residues: CASSRQAQETQYF.

The sample holds a few counts of this clonotype. The chain employs TRBV3-1 and TRBJ2-7, with D uncertain. V was shortened by 1 base and J by 6 bases, with 13 bases between the two germline ends. The CDR3 totals 14 residues. CDR1 and CDR2 from the germline V gene are LGHDT and YNNKEL (reference sequence). The CDR3 is CASSQVWGRFEQYF. CDR3 sequence (DNA): TGTGCCAGCAGCCAAGTCTGGGGAAGATTCGAGCAGTACTTC.

The table lists this clonotype with many counts. The chain joins TRBV29-1 to TRBJ2-7, with D possibly TRBD2 on 5 matching bases. This CDR3 has 12 residues. CDR1 SQVTM and CDR2 ANQGSEA come from the germline V gene. Trimming stripped 1 base from V and 5 bases from J, with 9 bases between. CDR3 nucleotide sequence: TGCAGCGTTGAAGGACTATCCGACGAGCAGTACTTC. The encoded protein is CSVEGLSDEQYF.

The chain is built from TRBV29-1 and TRBJ1-1; 8 bases line up with TRBD1. Germline-derived CDR1 and CDR2 are SQVTM and ANQGSEA. The CDR3 has 13 amino acids. J was trimmed by 5 bases and V by 3 bases; bases with no gene match: 5. The CDR3 protein is CSVDQGARTEAFF. CDR3 DNA: TGCAGCGTTGATCAGGGGGCGAGGACTGAAGCTTTCTTT.

This rearrangement joins TRBV4-2 to TRBJ2-2, with TRBD1 matching over 7 bases. The junction had 18 bases not matched to a gene; V was cut back by 6 bases and J by 2 bases. Germline V CDR1 and CDR2: LGHNA, YNFKEQ. CDR3 size: 19 residues. The CDR3 here is CASSQRSAPGQKNTGELFF. DNA of the CDR3: TGTGCCAGCAGTCAAAGGTCCGCTCCGGGACAGAAAAACACCGGGGAGCTGTTTTTT.

J is TRBJ2-2 and V is TRBV4-2; D uncertain. V gave up 0 bases and J gave up 6 bases, with 14 bases separating them. This CDR3 is 16 amino acids long. The germline CDR1 and CDR2 sequences are LGHNA and YNFKEQ. CDR3 loop: CASSQESLGLAGELFF. For the CDR3, the DNA is TGTGCCAGCAGCCAAGAAAGCCTGGGGTTGGCCGGGGAGCTGTTTTTT.

The chain carries TRBV6-2 or TRBV6-3 and TRBJ2-5; D is possibly TRBD2 (6 bases). The CDR3 is 15 residues long. Trimming removed 11 bases from V and 2 bases from J, with 21 bases in between. Per germline, CDR1 MNHEY and CDR2 SVGEGT. CDR3 nucleotides: TGTGCCGGGAGTCGGGGGTTCCCACCTCAAGAGACCCAGTACTTC. Its translation is CAGSRGFPPQETQYF.

V gene TRBV18 combines with J gene TRBJ2-7, with D perhaps TRBD1 or TRBD2 (5 bases each). V shed 3 bases and J shed 6 bases, with 12 bases lying between them. This CDR3 is 13 amino acids long. Germline CDR1 KGHSH, CDR2 LQKENI. CDR3 nucleotides: TGTGCCAGCTCACCCGGGACCTCTAGCGAGCAGTACTTC. It translates to CASSPGTSSEQYF.

This sequence joins TRBV5-8 and TRBJ2-5; no definite D call. Trimming shortened V by 5 bases and J by 4 bases, and 15 bases separated the two germline ends. In germline, CDR1 is SGHTS, CDR2 YDEGEE. The CDR3 consists of 14 residues. CDR3 sequence: CASSPVSVRETQYF. CDR3 nucleotide sequence: TGTGCCAGCAGTCCCGTTTCAGTCCGAGAGACCCAGTACTTC.

The V and J genes are TRBV7-6 and TRBJ2-1; 8 bases map to TRBD1. The V gene's germline CDR1 is SGHVS and CDR2 FNYEAQ. The CDR3 spans 15 residues. Trimming cost V 5 bases and J 4 bases; bases outside gene matches: 7. CDR3 bases: TGTGCCAGCAGCCAGGGGGCGGGGAGATACAATGAGCAGTTCTTC. Its protein product is CASSQGAGRYNEQFF.

This clonotype has at least ten counts. The rearrangement joins TRBV25-1 to TRBJ2-5; TRBD2 matches at 13 bases. Germline CDR1 and CDR2: MGHDK and SYGVNS. The junction had 4 bases not matched to a gene; V was cut back by 4 bases and J by 5 bases. CDR3 size: 15 residues. CDR3 in amino acids: CASSAGLAGVETQYF. CDR3 sequence (DNA): TGTGCCAGCAGTGCCGGACTAGCGGGAGTTGAGACCCAGTACTTC.

The rearrangement joins TRBV28 to TRBJ2-2, with D unclear. V shed 7 bases and J shed 2 bases, with 14 bases lying between them. Germline CDR1 is MDHEN and CDR2 is SYDVKM. The CDR3 totals 15 residues. CDR3 in amino acids: CASTHWAKNTGELFF. For the CDR3, the DNA is TGTGCCAGCACCCATTGGGCTAAAAACACCGGGGAGCTGTTTTTT. Complete variable domain (other parts from reference TRBV28 and TRBJ2-2): DVKVTQSSRYLVKRTGEKVFLECVQDMDHENMFWYRQDPGLGLRLIYFSYDVKMKEKGDIPEGYSVSREKKERFSLILESASTNQTSMYLCASTHWAKNTGELFFGEGSRLTVL.

In this sample, this clonotype turned up a few times. The gene calls are TRBV2 and TRBJ2-3; D not resolved. This CDR3 region has 15 residues. Germline CDR1 reads SNHLY; CDR2 reads FYNNEI. The germline V and J ends were trimmed by 7 bases and 4 bases, with 18 bases remaining between them. The CDR3 bases are TGTGCCAGCACCCAAGGCGTTGTAGGAGCAGATACGCAGTATTTT. It encodes CASTQGVVGADTQYF.

This chain's CDR3 is CASYSPGLRNEQFF. For the CDR3, the DNA is TGTGCCAGCTACTCCCCGGGCCTACGGAATGAGCAGTTCTTC. The chain uses TRBV12-3 or TRBV12-4 and TRBJ2-1; D call uncertain. The CDR3 extends over 14 amino acids. Trimming removed 8 bases from V and 7 bases from J, with 18 bases in between.

The rearrangement joins TRBV3-1 to TRBJ2-7; D might be TRBD1 (5 bases). Germline V gene lookup returns CDR1 LGHDT and CDR2 YNNKEL (reference sequence). The CDR3 length is 14 residues. V lost 3 bases and J 6 bases, leaving 15 bases between the germline ends. As DNA, the CDR3 is TGTGCCAGCAGCCAGACGACCTTAAGGGGCGAGCAGTACTTC. This translates into CASSQTTLRGEQYF.

CDR3 residues: CASSKGLADYTGELFF. For the CDR3, the DNA is TGTGCCAGCAGCAAGGGACTAGCGGACTACACCGGGGAGCTGTTTTTT. The chain combines TRBV7-3 with TRBJ2-2, with 11 positions matching TRBD2. The CDR3 is 16 amino acids. Looked up from germline, CDR1 is SGHTA and CDR2 is FQGTGA. V was pared by 5 bases and J by 3 bases, with 5 bases of the junction left unmatched. The full variable domain, rest sourced from reference TRBV7-3 and TRBJ2-2, is GAGVSQTPSNKVTEKGKYVELRCDPISGHTALYWYRQSLGQGPEFLIYFQGTGAADDSGLPNDRFFAVRPEGSVSTLKIQRTERGDSAVYLCASSKGLADYTGELFFGEGSRLTVL.

This clonotype has more than one count but fewer than ten. The rearrangement links TRBV12-3 or TRBV12-4 to TRBJ1-2, with no clear D. This CDR3 is built from 14 residues. V was cut by 6 bases and J by 4 bases, with 15 bases left in between. Written as DNA, the CDR3 is TGTGCCAGCAGCTCGGAGAGGGTTGGCTATGGCTACACCTTC. Translation gives CASSSERVGYGYTF.

This clonotype has more than one count but fewer than ten. The gene calls are TRBV12-3 or TRBV12-4 and TRBJ1-6; tentative D call: TRBD1 (6 bases). The CDR3 is made up of 16 amino acids. Trimming left V 7 bases short and J 5 bases short, with 18 bases between. Here the CDR3 DNA reads TGTGCCAGCACGGTTTTAGGGGGTTGGAATAATTCACCCCTCCACTTT. Its protein is CASTVLGGWNNSPLHF.